The T cell receptor beta chain under discussion was sequenced for a study of vaccination and CD4 T cells after COVID-19. Study details: Each control culture was treated with a CEFX pool, an HIV-1 Nef pool, or no peptide.

Germline V gene lookup returns CDR1 LNHDA and CDR2 SQIVND (reference sequence). The V end lost 1 base, the J end lost 1 base, and 8 bases lay between the germline ends. The CDR3 contains 15 residues. As to treatment: approximately 10-day PBMC culture with coronavirus spike peptide pools or control peptides (ViraFEST assay). Expanded clonotypes were found by TCR sequencing after peptide-pool stimulation (ViraFEST). This clonotype occurred a few times. Its cognate antigen is unknown. Oncomine TCR Beta short-read sequencing was applied to DNA from cultured CD4+ T cells. TCRdb ran MiXCR on the PCR reads and lists one entry per CDR3 protein. The sample records some 17,000 distinct CDR3 sequences, nearly 50% being singletons.

Material: CD4+ T cells from blood, cultured in vitro, obtained before SARS-CoV-2 vaccination. The source is a human donor who had recovered from COVID-19. The chain joins TRBV19 to TRBJ1-5; D is unclear. The CDR3 region has the DNA TGTGCCAGTAGTATAGTCACGCGGAGCAATCAGCCCCAGCATTTT. Protein: CASSIVTRSNQPQHF.